This is a list of T cell receptor beta chains from one sample in a study of metastatic and nonmetastatic thyroid tumors. MiXCR re-clonotyped the PCR reads for TCRdb. There are tens of thousands of clones in the sample; 15% to 20% occur only once, and 15% to 20% lies in the top ten. The sample consisted of blood. The receptors here all came from a female donor with papillary thyroid cancer or a benign thyroid nodule (not recorded which). Some clones in this sample may be carry-over from other donors' samples. Each CDR3 is given with its conserved first and last residue. Each record gives: clone size, D gene, V gene, J gene, CDR3 DNA, CDR3 protein. D genes are given only for firm matches. Only some rows state a clone size, as once, few, many or a class for expanded clones.

clone_size: few; d_call: NA; v_call: TRBV27; j_call: TRBJ2-6; cdr3_nt: TGTGCCAGTTCCCGAGGGACGGGGGTCTCTGGGGCCAACGTCCTGACTTTC; cdr3_aa: CASSRGTGVSGANVLTF
clone_size: NA; d_call: TRBD2; v_call: TRBV4-1; j_call: TRBJ2-7; cdr3_nt: TGCGCCAGCAGCCAAGAACGGGAGGCCCACGAGCAGTACTTC; cdr3_aa: CASSQEREAHEQYF
clone_size: many; d_call: TRBD2; v_call: TRBV20-1; j_call: TRBJ2-3; cdr3_nt: TGCAGTGCTGACCTCGGGCTAGCGGGAGCAGTAGATACGCAGTATTTT; cdr3_aa: CSADLGLAGAVDTQYF
clone_size: NA; d_call: NA; v_call: TRBV4-3; j_call: TRBJ1-2; cdr3_nt: TGCGCCAGCAGCCAAGGTTTCGCAGGCGGTGGTGGCTACACCTTC; cdr3_aa: CASSQGFAGGGGYTF
clone_size: many; d_call: NA; v_call: TRBV15; j_call: TRBJ1-5; cdr3_nt: TGTGCCACCAGCAGGGGGGGGAGCAGGGGTAATCAGCCCCAGCATTTT; cdr3_aa: CATSRGGSRGNQPQHF
clone_size: many; d_call: TRBD2; v_call: TRBV3-1; j_call: TRBJ2-7; cdr3_nt: TGTGCCAGCAGCCCTGGGTGGAGGCAGGAGCGACTAGCGGGAAGGTACGAGCAGTACTTC; cdr3_aa: CASSPGWRQERLAGRYEQYF
clone_size: NA; d_call: TRBD2; v_call: TRBV7-3; j_call: TRBJ2-3; cdr3_nt: TGTGCCAGCAGCTGGGGTAGCGGGAGCACAGATACGCAGTATTTT; cdr3_aa: CASSWGSGSTDTQYF
clone_size: NA; d_call: TRBD1; v_call: TRBV11-2; j_call: TRBJ2-2; cdr3_nt: TGTGCCAGCACCATAAGGGGACAGACCATACTGAACACCGGGGAGCTGTTTTTT; cdr3_aa: CASTIRGQTILNTGELFF
clone_size: many; d_call: TRBD1; v_call: TRBV11-3; j_call: TRBJ2-2; cdr3_nt: TGTGCCAGCAGCGTTGGACAGGGTGCCACCGGGGAGCTGTTTTTT; cdr3_aa: CASSVGQGATGELFF
clone_size: many; d_call: NA; v_call: TRBV12-3/TRBV12-4; j_call: TRBJ2-1; cdr3_nt: TGTGCCAGCACCCGCCTAGGGGACAATGAGCAGTTCTTC; cdr3_aa: CASTRLGDNEQFF
clone_size: many; d_call: TRBD1; v_call: TRBV7-2; j_call: TRBJ1-2; cdr3_nt: TGTGCCAGCAGCCCAACCGCGGGACAGGGCTACGGCTACACCTTC; cdr3_aa: CASSPTAGQGYGYTF
clone_size: many; d_call: TRBD1; v_call: TRBV19; j_call: TRBJ2-7; cdr3_nt: TGTGCCAGTAGGGACAGGGTAACCTACGAGCAGTACTTC; cdr3_aa: CASRDRVTYEQYF
clone_size: many; d_call: NA; v_call: TRBV7-9; j_call: TRBJ2-3; cdr3_nt: TGTGCCAGCAGCCCCCGAGTGGGGGATACGCAGTATTTT; cdr3_aa: CASSPRVGDTQYF
clone_size: few; d_call: TRBD1; v_call: TRBV28; j_call: TRBJ2-1; cdr3_nt: TGTGCCAGCAGTTTATTTGGGACAGGGGTTTATGAACAGTTCTTC; cdr3_aa: CASSLFGTGVYEQFF
clone_size: many; d_call: NA; v_call: TRBV7-8; j_call: TRBJ2-5; cdr3_nt: TGTGCCAGCAGCTTAATCAGCGGGCGGAGAAAGACCCAGTACTTC; cdr3_aa: CASSLISGRRKTQYF
clone_size: many; d_call: NA; v_call: TRBV29-1; j_call: TRBJ2-1; cdr3_nt: TGCAGCTCTCAGGGGGGCCTAGCGAACAATGAGCAGTTCTTC; cdr3_aa: CSSQGGLANNEQFF
clone_size: many; d_call: TRBD2; v_call: TRBV20-1; j_call: TRBJ2-3; cdr3_nt: TGCAGTGCCCTAAGCGGGACGGGGGCAGATACGCAGTATTTT; cdr3_aa: CSALSGTGADTQYF
clone_size: NA; d_call: NA; v_call: TRBV28; j_call: TRBJ2-1; cdr3_nt: TGTGCCAGCAGTAGTACTTTAGGTGAGCAGTTCTTC; cdr3_aa: CASSSTLGEQFF
clone_size: many; d_call: NA; v_call: TRBV7-2; j_call: TRBJ2-7; cdr3_nt: TGTGCCAGCAGCTTAGTCGGGAGTTCCTACGAGCAGTACTTC; cdr3_aa: CASSLVGSSYEQYF
clone_size: many; d_call: NA; v_call: TRBV3-1; j_call: TRBJ1-5; cdr3_nt: TGTGCCAGCAGCCATGGGAGGGTAGAGCCCCAGCATTTT; cdr3_aa: CASSHGRVEPQHF
clone_size: many; d_call: TRBD2; v_call: TRBV28; j_call: TRBJ2-1; cdr3_nt: TGTGCCAGCACCACAGTTAGCGGGAGGGCCAGTAATGAGCAGTTCTTC; cdr3_aa: CASTTVSGRASNEQFF
clone_size: many; d_call: NA; v_call: TRBV9; j_call: TRBJ2-7; cdr3_nt: TGTGCCAGCAGCGTCCGGGGTTTACATTACGAGCAGTACTTC; cdr3_aa: CASSVRGLHYEQYF
clone_size: many; d_call: NA; v_call: TRBV2; j_call: TRBJ1-1; cdr3_nt: TGTGCCAGCAGTCCGAGGGGACGCTCGAACACTGAAGCTTTCTTT; cdr3_aa: CASSPRGRSNTEAFF
clone_size: NA; d_call: NA; v_call: TRBV28; j_call: TRBJ1-2; cdr3_nt: TGTGCCAGCAGTTTAGACAGGTGGCGGGATGGCTACACCTTC; cdr3_aa: CASSLDRWRDGYTF
clone_size: many; d_call: NA; v_call: TRBV10-1; j_call: TRBJ1-4; cdr3_nt: TGCGCCAGCAGTGACAGCATGAATGAAAAACTGTTTTTT; cdr3_aa: CASSDSMNEKLFF
clone_size: many; d_call: NA; v_call: TRBV28; j_call: TRBJ1-2; cdr3_nt: TGTGCCAGCAGTTTTCCCAATAACTATGGCTACACCTTC; cdr3_aa: CASSFPNNYGYTF
clone_size: NA; d_call: NA; v_call: TRBV20-1; j_call: TRBJ2-7; cdr3_nt: TGCAGTGCTAGAAGGAAGGCGGAGTTAAGGCAGTACTTC; cdr3_aa: CSARRKAELRQYF
clone_size: many; d_call: NA; v_call: TRBV18; j_call: TRBJ1-3; cdr3_nt: TGTGCCAGCTCCCACCGGGGAAACAGGGAAGTACCGAGCTCTGGAAACACCATATATTTT; cdr3_aa: CASSHRGNREVPSSGNTIYF
clone_size: NA; d_call: NA; v_call: TRBV6-2/TRBV6-3; j_call: TRBJ1-2; cdr3_nt: TGTGCCAGCGGCTATGGCTACACCTTC; cdr3_aa: CASGYGYTF
clone_size: NA; d_call: NA; v_call: TRBV11-2; j_call: TRBJ2-7; cdr3_nt: TGTGCCAGCAGCTCGGGAACAGGCTCATACGAGCAGTACTTC; cdr3_aa: CASSSGTGSYEQYF
clone_size: few; d_call: NA; v_call: TRBV2; j_call: TRBJ2-7; cdr3_nt: TGTGCCAGCATCCGGGACGGGGCCTCCTACGAGCAGTACTTC; cdr3_aa: CASIRDGASYEQYF
clone_size: few; d_call: NA; v_call: TRBV6-1; j_call: TRBJ1-1; cdr3_nt: TGTTCCAGCAGCCGAAGGCCTAGGACTGAAGTTTTCTTT; cdr3_aa: CSSSRRPRTEVFF
clone_size: many; d_call: NA; v_call: TRBV7-2; j_call: TRBJ1-5; cdr3_nt: TGTGCCAGCAGCTTTGAATATAGCAATCAGCCCCAGCATTTT; cdr3_aa: CASSFEYSNQPQHF
clone_size: NA; d_call: NA; v_call: TRBV7-3; j_call: TRBJ2-5; cdr3_nt: TGTGCCAGCAGCTTAACACAGGCACCCCAAGAGACCCAGTACTTC; cdr3_aa: CASSLTQAPQETQYF
clone_size: NA; d_call: TRBD2; v_call: TRBV20-1; j_call: TRBJ2-4; cdr3_nt: TGCAGTGCTAGTAAGCGGGAGGACGGCAAAAACATTCAGTACTTC; cdr3_aa: CSASKREDGKNIQYF
clone_size: few; d_call: TRBD1; v_call: TRBV6-1; j_call: TRBJ1-2; cdr3_nt: TGTGCCAGCCAGGGACAGCCGGGGTATGGCTACACCTTC; cdr3_aa: CASQGQPGYGYTF
clone_size: NA; d_call: TRBD2; v_call: TRBV27; j_call: TRBJ2-1; cdr3_nt: TGTGCTAGCAGCAGGGAGGGCCTAAAAAATGAGCAGTTCTTC; cdr3_aa: CASSREGLKNEQFF
clone_size: few; d_call: NA; v_call: TRBV28; j_call: TRBJ1-2; cdr3_nt: TGTGCCAGCACCGCTTTAGTGAATGTCTACACCTTC; cdr3_aa: CASTALVNVYTF
clone_size: NA; d_call: NA; v_call: TRBV18; j_call: TRBJ1-4; cdr3_nt: TGTGCCAGCTCATCACAGGCAACTAATGAAAAACTGTTTTTT; cdr3_aa: CASSSQATNEKLFF
clone_size: NA; d_call: NA; v_call: TRBV4-2; j_call: TRBJ1-5; cdr3_nt: TGTGCCAGCAGCCCAAACATTTGGCCGACCAGAGGCAATCAGCCCCAGCATTTT; cdr3_aa: CASSPNIWPTRGNQPQHF
clone_size: NA; d_call: NA; v_call: TRBV3-1; j_call: TRBJ1-2; cdr3_nt: TGTGCCAGCAGCCAAGGACAGGCTGGCTACACCTTC; cdr3_aa: CASSQGQAGYTF